This T cell receptor (beta chain) stems from a study of T cells of healthy individuals (dated by TCRdb to the late 2010s). Receptor libraries were prepared by 5' RACE. The reads were generated on an Illumina MiSeq. TCRdb itself trimmed the public reads at Q25 with fastp, ran MiXCR and retained productive beta chains. CDR3 protein sequences are deduplicated, and each keeps its most common genes and DNA. The sample table shows about 53,000 distinct CDR3 sequences, and roughly 14% are seen once. Clones ranked in the top ten supply 15% to 20% of the sample. The germline V and J ends show losses of 0 bases and 8 bases respectively, and no gene match explains 3 bases of the junction. Looking up the germline V gene yields CDR1 MNHEY and CDR2 SVGEGT. Spanning cysteine to phenylalanine, the CDR3 consists of 13 amino acids. The only DNA kept is the CDR3, 39 bases in frame from the first base. This clonotype was observed a few times. The antigen this receptor binds is unknown. Per-base quality was not reported, and no clone a single base away is much larger than it.

The chain is made from TRBV6-2 or TRBV6-3 and TRBJ1-2, and 7 bases in between align with TRBD1. The sequence was obtained from a human donor in good health. The DNA sequence is as follows: TGTGCCAGCAGTTACTCGGCAGGGGGAGGCTACACCTTC. Translated, it gives CASSYSAGGGYTF.